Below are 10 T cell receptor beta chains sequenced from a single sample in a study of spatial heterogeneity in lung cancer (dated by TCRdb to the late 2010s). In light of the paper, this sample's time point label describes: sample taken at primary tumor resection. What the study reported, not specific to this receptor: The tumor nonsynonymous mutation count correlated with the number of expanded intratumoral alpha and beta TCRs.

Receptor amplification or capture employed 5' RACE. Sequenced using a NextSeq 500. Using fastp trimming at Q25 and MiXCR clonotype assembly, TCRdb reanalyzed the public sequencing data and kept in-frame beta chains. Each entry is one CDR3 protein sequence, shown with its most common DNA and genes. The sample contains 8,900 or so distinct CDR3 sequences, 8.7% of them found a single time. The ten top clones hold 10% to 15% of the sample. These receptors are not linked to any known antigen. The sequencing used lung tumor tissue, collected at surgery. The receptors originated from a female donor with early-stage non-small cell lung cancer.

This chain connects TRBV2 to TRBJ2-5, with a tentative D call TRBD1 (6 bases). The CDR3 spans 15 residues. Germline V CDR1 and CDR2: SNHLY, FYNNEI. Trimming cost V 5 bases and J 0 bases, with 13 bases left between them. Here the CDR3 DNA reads TGTGCCAGCAGTAACGATAGGGGGTACCAAGAGACCCAGTACTTC. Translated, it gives CASSNDRGYQETQYF.

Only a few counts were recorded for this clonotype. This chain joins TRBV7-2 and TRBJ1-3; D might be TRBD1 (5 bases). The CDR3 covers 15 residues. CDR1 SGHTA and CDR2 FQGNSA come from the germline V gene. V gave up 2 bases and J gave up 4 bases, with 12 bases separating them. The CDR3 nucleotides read TGTGCCAGCAGCTTACAGGGATTCGCGGGAAACACCATATATTTT. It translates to CASSLQGFAGNTIYF.

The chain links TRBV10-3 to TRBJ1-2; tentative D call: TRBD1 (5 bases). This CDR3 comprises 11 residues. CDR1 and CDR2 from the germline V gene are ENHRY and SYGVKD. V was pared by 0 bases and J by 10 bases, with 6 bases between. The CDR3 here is CAISESTDYTF. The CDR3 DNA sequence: TGTGCCATCAGTGAGTCGACAGACTACACCTTC.

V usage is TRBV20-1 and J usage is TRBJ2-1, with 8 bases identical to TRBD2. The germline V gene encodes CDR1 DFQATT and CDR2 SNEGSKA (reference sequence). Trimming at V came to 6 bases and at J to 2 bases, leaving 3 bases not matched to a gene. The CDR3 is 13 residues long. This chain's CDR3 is CSADGGAYNEQFF. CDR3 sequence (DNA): TGCAGTGCGGACGGGGGGGCCTACAATGAGCAGTTCTTC.

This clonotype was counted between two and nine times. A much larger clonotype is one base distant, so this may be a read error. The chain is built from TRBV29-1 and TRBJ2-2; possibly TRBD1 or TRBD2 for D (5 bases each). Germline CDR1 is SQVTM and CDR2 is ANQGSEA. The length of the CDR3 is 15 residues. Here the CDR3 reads CSVVEGSVNTGELSF. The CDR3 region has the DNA TGCAGCGTTGTAGAGGGGAGTGTAAACACCGGGGAGCTGTCTTTT.

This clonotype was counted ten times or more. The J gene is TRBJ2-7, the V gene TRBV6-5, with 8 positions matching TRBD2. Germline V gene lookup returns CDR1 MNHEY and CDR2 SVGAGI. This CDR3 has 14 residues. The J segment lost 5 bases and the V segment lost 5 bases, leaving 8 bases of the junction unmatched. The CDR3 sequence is CASSESGGRDEQYF. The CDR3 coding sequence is TGTGCCAGCAGTGAGAGCGGGGGACGCGACGAGCAGTACTTC.

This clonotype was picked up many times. The CDR3 DNA reads TGTGCCAGCAGTCGGGACAGCGCGAGGCCGATCTACGAGCAGTACTTC. It encodes CASSRDSARPIYEQYF. The rearrangement uses TRBV3-2 and TRBJ2-7; the table's D call, TRBD2, has no DNA check behind it. TRBV3-2 is marked as a pseudogene. The CDR3 extends over 16 amino acids.

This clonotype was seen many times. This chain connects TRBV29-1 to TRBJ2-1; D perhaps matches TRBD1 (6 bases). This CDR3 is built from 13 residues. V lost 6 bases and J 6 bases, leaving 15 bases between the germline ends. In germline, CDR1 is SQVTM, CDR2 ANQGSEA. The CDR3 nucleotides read TGCAGCGTCGGACAGAGCAGCGGCAATGAGCAGTTCTTC. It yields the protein CSVGQSSGNEQFF.

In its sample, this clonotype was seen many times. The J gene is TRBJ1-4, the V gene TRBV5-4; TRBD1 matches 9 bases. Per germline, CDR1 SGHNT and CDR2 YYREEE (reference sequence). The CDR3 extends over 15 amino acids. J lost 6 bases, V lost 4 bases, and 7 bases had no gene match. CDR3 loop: CASSESGTGYEKLFF. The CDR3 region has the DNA TGTGCCAGCAGCGAATCCGGGACAGGGTATGAAAAACTGTTTTTT.

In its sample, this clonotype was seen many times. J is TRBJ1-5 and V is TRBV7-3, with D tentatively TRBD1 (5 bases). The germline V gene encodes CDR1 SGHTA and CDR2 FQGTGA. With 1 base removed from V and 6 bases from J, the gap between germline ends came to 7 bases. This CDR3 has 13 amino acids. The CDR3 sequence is CASSLSRGQPQHF. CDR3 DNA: TGTGCCAGCAGCTTAAGTAGGGGTCAGCCCCAGCATTTT.